The rows below give T cell receptor beta chains drawn from one sample of a study. MiXCR was run by TCRdb on the RT-PCR reads, yielding one entry per CDR3 protein. The data contain around 700,000 distinct CDR3 sequences, around 14% of them singletons. Sequencing used memory CD4+ T cells from blood. The receptors stem from a female donor in good health, serving as a healthy control. Both conserved end residues are part of each CDR3. A D gene is named only where the DNA matches it firmly. Expanded clones are given a class, and other clones once, few, many or no size at all.

TRBJ1-1,TRBV6-5,many,.,CASSYMRDTEAFF,TGTGCCAGCAGTTACATGCGGGACACTGAAGCTTTCTTT
TRBJ1-4,TRBV6-6,.,.,CAVRERLNEKLFF,TGTGCCGTCAGGGAGCGGCTGAATGAAAAACTGTTTTTT
TRBJ2-7,TRBV20-1,many,.,CSAIGSLSEQYF,TGCAGTGCCATCGGGTCCCTCTCCGAGCAGTACTTC
TRBJ1-2,TRBV3-1,.,.,CASSQDKWIGGYTF,TGTGCCAGCAGCCAAGATAAATGGATTGGTGGCTACACCTTC
TRBJ2-1,TRBV20-1,few,.,CSTAGRASSYNEQFF,TGCAGTACGGCGGGGAGAGCGAGCTCCTACAATGAGCAGTTCTTC
TRBJ1-1,TRBV3-1,.,.,CASSQLIWGNTEAFF,TGTGCCAGCAGCCAGCTTATCTGGGGGAACACTGAAGCTTTCTTT
TRBJ2-7,TRBV12-3/TRBV12-4,few,TRBD2,CASSPGTSGGSYEQYF,TGTGCCAGCAGTCCCGGGACTAGCGGGGGGTCCTACGAGCAGTACTTC
TRBJ2-7,TRBV11-2,.,.,CASSLVVGGLEQYF,TGTGCCAGCAGCTTAGTTGTGGGGGGGCTCGAGCAGTACTTC
TRBJ2-7,TRBV10-2,many,.,CASSDRVNEQYF,TGCGCCAGCAGTGACAGGGTGAACGAGCAGTACTTC
TRBJ2-7,TRBV20-1,few,.,CSADPGLSYEQYF,TGCAGTGCGGATCCAGGCCTTTCCTACGAGCAGTACTTC
TRBJ2-7,TRBV20-1,many,.,CSARVGSAWFSYEQYF,TGCAGTGCTAGGGTGGGTTCTGCCTGGTTCTCCTACGAGCAGTACTTC
TRBJ2-1,TRBV5-1,few,.,CASSLGGNPSYNEQFF,TGCGCCAGCAGCTTGGGGGGGAACCCCTCCTACAATGAGCAGTTCTTC
TRBJ2-5,TRBV6-2/TRBV6-3,.,TRBD1,CASSRPGQLETQYF,TGTGCCAGCAGCCGACCGGGACAGTTAGAGACCCAGTACTTC
TRBJ2-3,TRBV25-1,.,.,CASRKGDGSDTQYF,TGTGCCAGCAGGAAGGGAGATGGGTCAGATACGCAGTATTTT
TRBJ2-3,TRBV20-1,.,.,CSAPPQALDTDTQYF,TGCAGTGCTCCCCCACAGGCACTCGACACAGATACGCAGTATTTT
TRBJ2-7,TRBV20-1,many,.,CSTSTILYEQYF,TGCAGTACCTCGACTATTTTGTACGAGCAGTACTTC
TRBJ2-5,TRBV12-3/TRBV12-4,many,TRBD1,CASRPGTGIETQYF,TGTGCCAGCAGGCCCGGGACAGGAATAGAGACCCAGTACTTC
TRBJ2-6,TRBV27,.,TRBD2,CASRLLAGVSGANVLTF,TGTGCCAGCAGGCTACTAGCGGGGGTATCTGGGGCCAACGTCCTGACTTTC
TRBJ2-2,TRBV7-2,few,.,CASSLLSSPNTGELFF,TGTGCCAGCAGCTTACTTTCCAGCCCGAACACCGGGGAGCTGTTTTTT
TRBJ1-2,TRBV6-5,many,.,CASSYRTENYGYTF,TGTGCCAGCAGTTACCGGACAGAAAACTATGGCTACACCTTC
TRBJ1-3,TRBV10-3,.,TRBD1,CAMEDRTTGNTIYF,TGTGCCATGGAGGACAGGACAACAGGAAACACCATATATTTT
TRBJ2-7,TRBV3-1,.,.,CASSLFPSTDFYEQYF,TGTGCCAGCAGCCTCTTCCCTAGCACGGATTTCTACGAGCAGTACTTC
TRBJ2-5,TRBV5-1,many,.,CASSRQTGGYQETQYF,TGCGCCAGCAGCCGACAGACCGGAGGGTACCAAGAGACCCAGTACTTC
TRBJ1-1,TRBV6-1,.,.,CASSEIGSPTEAFF,TGTGCCAGCAGTGAAATCGGGAGCCCCACTGAAGCTTTCTTT
TRBJ2-1,TRBV30,.,TRBD2,CAWRPGLAGLEQFF,TGTGCCTGGAGGCCGGGACTAGCGGGATTAGAGCAGTTCTTC
TRBJ2-5,TRBV7-9,few,TRBD2,CASSLYMGDYTQETQYF,TGTGCCAGCAGCTTATATATGGGGGACTATACTCAAGAGACCCAGTACTTC
TRBJ2-2,TRBV27,.,.,CASWSTGELFF,TGTGCCAGTTGGAGCACCGGGGAGCTGTTTTTT
TRBJ2-7,TRBV12-3/TRBV12-4,many,.,CASSLSGRSYEQYF,TGTGCCAGCAGTTTAAGCGGGCGCTCTTACGAGCAGTACTTC
TRBJ2-1,TRBV28,many,.,CASSFVRSYNEQFF,TGTGCCAGCAGCTTCGTACGCTCCTACAATGAGCAGTTCTTC
TRBJ1-4,TRBV29-1,.,.,CSVLPGLGEKLFF,TGCAGCGTCCTACCAGGGTTAGGTGAAAAACTGTTTTTT